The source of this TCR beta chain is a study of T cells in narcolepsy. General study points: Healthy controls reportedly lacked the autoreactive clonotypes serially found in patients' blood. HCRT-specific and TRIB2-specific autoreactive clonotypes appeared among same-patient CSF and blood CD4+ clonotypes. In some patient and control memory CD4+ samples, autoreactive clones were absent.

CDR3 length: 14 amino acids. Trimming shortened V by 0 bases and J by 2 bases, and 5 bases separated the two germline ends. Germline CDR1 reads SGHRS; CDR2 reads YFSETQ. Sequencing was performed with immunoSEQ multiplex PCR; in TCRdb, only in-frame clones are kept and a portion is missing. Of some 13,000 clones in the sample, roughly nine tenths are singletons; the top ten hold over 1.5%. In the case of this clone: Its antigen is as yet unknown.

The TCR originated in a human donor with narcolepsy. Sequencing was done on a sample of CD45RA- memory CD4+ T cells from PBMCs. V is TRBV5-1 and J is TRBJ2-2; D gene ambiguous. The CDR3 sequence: CASSLESNTGELFF. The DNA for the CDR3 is TGCGCCAGCAGCTTGGAGAGCAACACCGGGGAGCTGTTTTTT.